The 21 T cell receptor beta chains below all came from one sample that was sequenced in a study of beta chain features in type 1 diabetes. The authors reverse transcribed all of the isolated RNA, so sequencing captured expressed TCRB transcripts. The repertoire was sequenced with immunoSEQ multiplex PCR; TCRdb's copy has only in-frame clones and lacks some. The sample has approximately 380,000 clones; roughly 15% are singletons. The sequenced sample consisted of naive CD4+ T cells from blood. The receptors were gathered from a woman under 30 in good health.

The sample holds a few counts of this clone. The chain has TRBV28 and TRBJ2-4; 9 bases fit TRBD1. Germline CDR1 reads MDHEN; CDR2 reads SYDVKM. The V segment lost 5 bases and the J segment 2 bases; nucleotides outside the gene matches: 7. The CDR3 is 16 residues long. CDR3 sequence (DNA): TGTGCCAGCAGTCCCGCCGGGACAGGGACCAAAAACATTCAGTACTTC. It encodes CASSPAGTGTKNIQYF.

V and J are TRBV30 and TRBJ2-5; D remains unclear. The CDR3 is 14 amino acids. Trimming removed 0 bases from V and 0 bases from J, with 8 bases in between. Germline CDR1 and CDR2: GTSNPN and SVGIG (reference sequence). Written as DNA, the CDR3 is TGTGCCTGGAGTGTACTTTCCCACCAAGAGACCCAGTACTTC. This encodes CAWSVLSHQETQYF.

The sample holds a few counts of this clone. CDR3 residues: CASSRPGTSGPGEQFF. The CDR3 DNA reads as TGTGCCAGCAGCAGACCCGGGACTAGCGGTCCGGGTGAGCAGTTCTTC. The chain uses TRBV9 and TRBJ2-1; TRBD2 matches 11 bases. This CDR3 contains 16 residues. Germline V gene data show CDR1 as SGDLS and CDR2 as YYNGEE. J was trimmed by 9 bases and V by 4 bases; bases with no gene match: 12.

The chain links TRBV19 to TRBJ2-7, with TRBD2 as a possible D gene (5 bases). Germline CDR1 LNHDA, CDR2 SQIVND (reference sequence). Trimming removed 6 bases at V and 6 bases at J, with 18 bases between. The CDR3 sequence is 14 residues long. CDR3 loop: CASRDLRRLGEQYF. For the CDR3, the DNA is TGTGCCAGTAGGGACTTAAGACGTCTTGGCGAGCAGTACTTC.

This clone has more than one count but fewer than ten. The J gene is TRBJ1-1, the V gene TRBV27, with TRBD1 as a possible D gene (5 bases). The germline V gene has CDR1 MNHEY and CDR2 SMNVEV (reference sequence). Trimming removed 6 bases from V and 0 bases from J, with 11 bases in between. The CDR3 is 14 residues long. In DNA form, the CDR3 reads TGTGCCAGCAGACGGGGGGGGGTGAACACTGAAGCTTTCTTT. This gives the protein CASRRGGVNTEAFF.

This clone was seen a handful of times. The chain carries TRBV10-3 and TRBJ2-3; D is perhaps TRBD2 (7 bases). V was pared by 6 bases and J by 3 bases, with 22 bases between. CDR3 length: 17 amino acids. In germline, CDR1 is ENHRY, CDR2 SYGVKD. The CDR3 bases are TGTGCCATCAGAGCGGATTTAGGAAGGGGGGGGACAGATACGCAGTATTTT. This codes for CAIRADLGRGGTDTQYF.

This clone was counted only a few times. The chain recombines TRBV19 with TRBJ2-1, with TRBD2 matching over 7 bases. The CDR3 length is 15 residues. With 7 bases clipped from V and 6 bases from J, the junction kept 12 bases outside the gene matches. Germline CDR1 reads LNHDA; CDR2 reads SQIVND (reference sequence). The CDR3 DNA reads TGTGCCAGTACCGAAGCGGGATGGCCCATCAATGAGCAGTTCTTC. This translates into CASTEAGWPINEQFF.

This clone was observed a few times. The chain combines TRBV19 with TRBJ2-5; 12 nucleotides align to TRBD2. Germline CDR1 and CDR2: LNHDA and SQIVND (reference sequence). V shed 6 bases, J shed 5 bases, and the junction held 10 bases outside the gene matches. CDR3 size: 16 residues. CDR3 nucleotides: TGTGCCAGTAGCAATAGACTAGCGGGAGAGGTTGAGACCCAGTACTTC. Its protein product is CASSNRLAGEVETQYF.

There are a few counts of this clone. The chain uses TRBV11-2 and TRBJ2-3; TRBD2 matches at 12 bases. The germline CDR1 and CDR2 sequences are SGHAT and FQNNGV. The V gene end was trimmed by 4 bases and the J gene end by 4 bases; junction bases not matched to a gene: 6. The CDR3 is 16 residues long. CDR3 bases: TGTGCCAGCAGCTGGACTAGCGGGATTAGGGCAGATACGCAGTATTTT. As protein: CASSWTSGIRADTQYF.

The V gene is TRBV5-6, the J gene TRBJ1-1; D is unclear. With 0 bases removed from V and 3 bases from J, the gap between germline ends came to 6 bases. The CDR3 is made up of 13 amino acids. The V gene's germline CDR1 is SGHDT and CDR2 YYEEEE. The CDR3, as DNA: TGTGCCAGCAGCTTGGCGGGGTACACTGAAGCTTTCTTT. This encodes CASSLAGYTEAFF.

This clone was seen a handful of times. The chain couples TRBV28 to TRBJ2-3, with 7 positions matching TRBD1. There are 15 residues in the CDR3. Germline CDR1 is MDHEN and CDR2 is SYDVKM. J lost 4 bases, V lost 4 bases, and 8 bases had no gene match. The CDR3 nucleotides read TGTGCCAGCAGTTACACACGACAGGGCGCAGATACGCAGTATTTT. The encoded protein is CASSYTRQGADTQYF.

This clone was counted only a few times. The chain has TRBV2 and TRBJ2-3; a possible D gene is TRBD1 (6 bases). CDR1 SNHLY and CDR2 FYNNEI come from the germline V gene. V dropped 9 bases and J dropped 1 base, with 17 bases sitting between them. The CDR3 has 15 amino acids. This chain's CDR3 is CASMLDAGGTDTQYF. CDR3 sequence (DNA): TGTGCCAGTATGTTGGATGCAGGGGGCACAGATACGCAGTATTTT.

This chain joins TRBV5-1 and TRBJ2-1; the D gene is possibly TRBD2 (6 bases). Germline loops: CDR1 SGHRS, CDR2 YFSETQ. The CDR3 covers 14 residues. Trimming took 4 bases from V and 7 from J, leaving 15 bases between them. CDR3 DNA sequence: TGCGCCAGCAGCGAGCCTAGCGAGAAGAATGAGCAGTTCTTC. It translates to CASSEPSEKNEQFF. The full variable domain, completed using reference TRBV5-1 and TRBJ2-1, is KAGVTQTPRYLIKTRGQQVTLSCSPISGHRSVSWYQQTPGQGLQFLFEYFSETQRNKGNFPGRFSGRQFSNSRSEMNVSTLELGDSALYLCASSEPSEKNEQFFGPGTRLTVL.

This clone came up a few times. The chain has TRBV30 and TRBJ1-1, with 7 bases fitting TRBD1. The trim removed 4 bases at V and 4 bases at J, leaving 6 bases unmatched. The CDR3 extends over 13 amino acids. CDR1 and CDR2 from the germline V gene are GTSNPN and SVGIG (reference sequence). The CDR3 DNA reads TGTGCCTGGACAGGGGGTGCTCCCACTGAAGCTTTCTTT. Protein sequence: CAWTGGAPTEAFF.

This clone has just a few counts. V usage is TRBV30 and J usage is TRBJ2-5; a weak D match, TRBD2 (6 bases). The CDR3 is 13 residues long. The V and J ends lost 1 base and 5 bases respectively, with 11 bases between them. Germline-derived CDR1 and CDR2 are GTSNPN and SVGIG (reference sequence). This CDR3 reads CAWSGTIWETQYF. CDR3 in DNA: TGTGCCTGGAGTGGGACTATTTGGGAGACCCAGTACTTC.

V usage is TRBV29-1 and J usage is TRBJ2-7; 13 bases are a match to TRBD2. The length of the CDR3 is 14 residues. J was trimmed by 3 bases and V by 7 bases; bases with no gene match: 6. Germline V gene data show CDR1 as SQVTM and CDR2 as ANQGSEA. The CDR3 protein is CSASGTSGNYEQYF. CDR3 DNA: TGCAGCGCCTCCGGGACTAGCGGGAACTACGAGCAGTACTTC.

This chain links TRBV19 with TRBJ1-2; TRBD1 matches at 8 bases. With V trimmed by 6 bases and J by 5 bases, 11 bases remained unmatched. Germline V gene lookup returns CDR1 LNHDA and CDR2 SQIVND (reference sequence). The CDR3 sequence is 15 residues long. This CDR3 is CASRTMGTGVYGYTF. The CDR3 DNA sequence: TGTGCCAGTAGGACTATGGGGACAGGCGTTTATGGCTACACCTTC.

This sequence joins TRBV29-1 and TRBJ1-2, with 8 bases that match TRBD1. The CDR3 runs 17 residues. Germline assignment: CDR1 SQVTM and CDR2 ANQGSEA. Trimming at V came to 4 bases and at J to 0 bases, leaving 13 bases not matched to a gene. The CDR3: CSVGERIWTGTNYGYTF. DNA of the CDR3: TGCAGCGTTGGGGAGCGGATCTGGACAGGGACTAACTATGGCTACACCTTC.

The chain recombines TRBV29-1 with TRBJ2-7; a weak D match, TRBD1 (5 bases). CDR1 SQVTM and CDR2 ANQGSEA come from the germline V gene. This CDR3 has 14 amino acids. The V end was cut by 4 bases, the J end by 3 bases, with 16 bases between. In DNA, the CDR3 is TGCAGCGTTGTTCGTCCCGGACACCTCTACGAGCAGTACTTC. Protein: CSVVRPGHLYEQYF.

The table lists this clone with a few counts. The chain combines TRBV7-9 with TRBJ1-2; 7 bases match TRBD1. The CDR3 length is 14 residues. V was clipped by 5 bases and J by 4 bases; unmatched bases: 7. CDR1 and CDR2 from the germline V gene are SEHNR and FQNEAQ (reference sequence). CDR3 sequence reads: CASSPGQIRYGYTF. DNA of the CDR3: TGTGCCAGCAGCCCGGGACAGATCCGCTATGGCTACACCTTC.

The chain is built from TRBV28 and TRBJ2-3; tentative D call: TRBD1 (6 bases). Germline CDR1 is MDHEN and CDR2 is SYDVKM. Deletions cut 4 bases from V and 2 bases from J, with 10 bases between. This CDR3 region has 14 residues. In DNA form, the CDR3 reads TGTGCCAGCAGTTCGGGACAAAACACAGATACGCAGTATTTT. It codes for CASSSGQNTDTQYF.